This T cell receptor beta chain was identified in a study of blood T cell repertoires in COVID-19. Participant ages covered 18 to 89 years across 25 or so US areas. Clones were read by immunoSEQ multiplex PCR, and TCRdb kept only the in-frame ones, dropping some. This sample yields 150,000 to 200,000 clones, of which around 82% are seen a single time; about 5% belongs to the top ten. This sequence originates from a woman aged 55 to 70 with acute COVID-19. Sample: PBMCs or T cells enriched from blood (not recorded which).

The CDR3 loop reads CASSLGQETEAFF. The CDR3 bases are TGCGCCAGCAGCCTTGGACAGGAAACTGAAGCTTTCTTT. V gene TRBV4-3 combines with J gene TRBJ1-1; TRBD1 matches 7 bases. The CDR3 is 13 residues long. Germline-derived CDR1 and CDR2 are LGHNA and YSLEER. With V trimmed by 4 bases and J by 5 bases, 4 bases remained unmatched.